This T cell receptor (beta chain) originates from a study of T cells after yellow fever vaccination. This clonotype was picked up many times. What it binds is not known. The germline V and J ends were trimmed by 3 bases and 6 bases, with 12 bases remaining between them. Germline loops: CDR1 SGHRS, CDR2 YFSETQ. The CDR3 covers 14 residues. Notes on the study in general: Clones that expanded after primary vaccination mostly reappeared after the booster (around 96% CD4, roughly 87% CD8). Clonotypes shared by both compartments, CD4 and CD8, made up a small share.

A 5'RACE template-switching step, the method used to make TCR cDNA, added a universal primer site and UMIs. TCRdb processed the 5' RACE reads anew with MiXCR; each CDR3 protein has one entry. This sample has roughly 120,000 distinct CDR3 sequences, with roughly 7.2% found just once. The origin of this receptor is a man aged 18 to 30 who received the YFV17D yellow fever vaccine. The chain is built from TRBV5-1 and TRBJ1-4, with unresolved D. Specimen: CD4+ T cells sorted from PBMCs, collected approximately 47 days after the first yellow fever vaccination. The CDR3 coding sequence is TGCGCCAGCAGCTACTTCGGGTCGGATGAAAAACTGTTTTTT. It codes for CASSYFGSDEKLFF.